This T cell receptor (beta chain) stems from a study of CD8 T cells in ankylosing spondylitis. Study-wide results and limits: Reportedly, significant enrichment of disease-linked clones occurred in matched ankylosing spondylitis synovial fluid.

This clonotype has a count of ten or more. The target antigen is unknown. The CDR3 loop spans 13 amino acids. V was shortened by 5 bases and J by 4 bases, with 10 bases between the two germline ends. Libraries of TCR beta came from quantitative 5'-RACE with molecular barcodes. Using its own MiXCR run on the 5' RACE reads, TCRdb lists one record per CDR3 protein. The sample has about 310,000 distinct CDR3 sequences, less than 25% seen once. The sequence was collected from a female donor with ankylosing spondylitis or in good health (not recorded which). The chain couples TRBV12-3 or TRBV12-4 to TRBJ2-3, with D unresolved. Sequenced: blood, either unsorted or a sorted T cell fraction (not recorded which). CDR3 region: CASSTPRADTQYF. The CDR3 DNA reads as TGTGCCAGCAGTACCCCCAGAGCAGATACGCAGTATTTT.